A selection of T cell receptor beta chains follows, all from one sample in a study of response to subunit inactivated influenza vaccine. TCRdb itself ran the RT-PCR reads through MiXCR, one entry per CDR3 protein. The sample has some 600,000 distinct CDR3 sequences, 14% seen once. The starting material was PBMCs from blood, obtained roughly 2 weeks before vaccination. These receptor sequences come from a man aged 45-65 years who received an inactivated influenza vaccine. The CDR3 runs from the conserved cysteine through the conserved F or W. The D gene is left open where the match is weak. The listing skips clone size in some rows; elsewhere it reads once, few, many or a size class.

J gene: TRBJ2-7; D gene: TRBD2; V gene: TRBV10-3; clone size: -; CDR3 DNA: TGTGCCATCAGCTTCGGACTAGCGGGAGGGTCCTACGAGCAGTACTTC; CDR3 protein: CAISFGLAGGSYEQYF
J gene: TRBJ1-2; D gene: TRBD1; V gene: TRBV6-2/TRBV6-3; clone size: few; CDR3 DNA: TGTGCCATCCGGACAGGGGCGAGCTATGGCTACACCTTC; CDR3 protein: CAIRTGASYGYTF
J gene: TRBJ2-5; D gene: -; V gene: TRBV5-1; clone size: -; CDR3 DNA: TGCGCCAGCAGCTTGTCGGGATCAGGGGGAGGCCAAGAGACCCAGTACTTC; CDR3 protein: CASSLSGSGGGQETQYF
J gene: TRBJ2-3; D gene: TRBD2; V gene: TRBV20-1; clone size: few; CDR3 DNA: TGCAGTGCTGGGTCCCCACTAGCGGGAGATAGCACAGATACGCAGTATTTT; CDR3 protein: CSAGSPLAGDSTDTQYF
J gene: TRBJ1-5; D gene: -; V gene: TRBV24-1; clone size: few; CDR3 DNA: TGTGCCACCAGTGGCCATAGCAATCAGCCCCAGCATTTT; CDR3 protein: CATSGHSNQPQHF
J gene: TRBJ2-3; D gene: -; V gene: TRBV4-3; clone size: -; CDR3 DNA: TGCGCCAGCAGCCAAGATGTGGGTGGGGATACGCAGTATTTT; CDR3 protein: CASSQDVGGDTQYF
J gene: TRBJ2-5; D gene: -; V gene: TRBV10-3; clone size: few; CDR3 DNA: TGTGCCATCAGAAAAGCGTCCCGGGAGACCCAGTACTTC; CDR3 protein: CAIRKASRETQYF
J gene: TRBJ2-1; D gene: -; V gene: TRBV7-2; clone size: -; CDR3 DNA: TGTGCCAGCAGCTGGGGGACTTTCAACAATGAGCAGTTCTTC; CDR3 protein: CASSWGTFNNEQFF
J gene: TRBJ2-2; D gene: -; V gene: TRBV5-1; clone size: -; CDR3 DNA: TGCGCCAGCAGCTTGGCCGAAGTAAGGAGGGTTAACACCGGGGAGCTGTTTTTT; CDR3 protein: CASSLAEVRRVNTGELFF
J gene: TRBJ2-7; D gene: -; V gene: TRBV6-5; clone size: -; CDR3 DNA: TGTGCCAGCAGTTACTCGAACAGGCTCCTCCGTGACAGCTCCTACGAGCAGTACTTC; CDR3 protein: CASSYSNRLLRDSSYEQYF
J gene: TRBJ1-5; D gene: -; V gene: TRBV19; clone size: -; CDR3 DNA: TGTGCCAGTAGTATAACGACTGATTTTAGCAATCAGCCCCAGCATTTT; CDR3 protein: CASSITTDFSNQPQHF
J gene: TRBJ2-2; D gene: TRBD2; V gene: TRBV12-3/TRBV12-4; clone size: many; CDR3 DNA: TGTGCCAGCAGTCCTAAGCGGGGGGGCATCGGGGAGCTGTTTTTT; CDR3 protein: CASSPKRGGIGELFF